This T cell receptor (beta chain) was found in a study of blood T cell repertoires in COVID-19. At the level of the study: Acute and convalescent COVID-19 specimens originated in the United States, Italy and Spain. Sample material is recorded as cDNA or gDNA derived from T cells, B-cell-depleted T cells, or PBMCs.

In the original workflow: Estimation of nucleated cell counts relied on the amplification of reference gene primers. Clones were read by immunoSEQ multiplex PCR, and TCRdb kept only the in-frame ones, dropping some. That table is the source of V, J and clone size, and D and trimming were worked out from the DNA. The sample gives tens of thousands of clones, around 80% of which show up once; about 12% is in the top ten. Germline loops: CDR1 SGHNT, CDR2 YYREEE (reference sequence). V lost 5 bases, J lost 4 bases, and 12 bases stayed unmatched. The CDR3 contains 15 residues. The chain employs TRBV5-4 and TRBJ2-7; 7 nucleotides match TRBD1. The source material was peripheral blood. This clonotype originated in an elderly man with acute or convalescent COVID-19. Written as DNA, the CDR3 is TGTGCCAGCAGATATTCCGGGACAGAGACTTACGAGCAGTACTTC. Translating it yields CASRYSGTETYEQYF. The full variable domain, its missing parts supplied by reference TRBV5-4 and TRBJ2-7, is ETGVTQSPTHLIKTRGQQVTLRCSSQSGHNTVSWYQQALGQGPQFIFQYYREEENGRGNFPPRFSGLQFPNYSSELNVNALELDDSALYLCASRYSGTETYEQYFGPGTRLTVT.